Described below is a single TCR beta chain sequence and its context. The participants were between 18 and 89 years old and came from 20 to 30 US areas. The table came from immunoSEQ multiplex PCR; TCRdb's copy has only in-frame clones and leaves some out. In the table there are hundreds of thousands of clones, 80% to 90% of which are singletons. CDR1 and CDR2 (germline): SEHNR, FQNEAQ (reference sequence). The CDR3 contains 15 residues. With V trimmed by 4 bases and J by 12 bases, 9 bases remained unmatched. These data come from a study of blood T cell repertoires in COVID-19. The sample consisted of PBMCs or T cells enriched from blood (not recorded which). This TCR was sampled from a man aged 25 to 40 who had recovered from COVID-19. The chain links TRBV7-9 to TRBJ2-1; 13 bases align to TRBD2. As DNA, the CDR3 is TGTGCCAGCAGCTCAACGGGACTAGCGGGAACCACGCAGTTCTTC. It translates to CASSSTGLAGTTQFF.